This is a list of T cell receptor beta chains from one sample in a study of T-cell memory formation after mild COVID-19. TCRdb re-called the 5' RACE reads with MiXCR, one entry per CDR3 protein. The data hold roughly 150,000 distinct CDR3 sequences, with 25% observed a single time. The sequenced sample consisted of PBMCs or a T cell subset sorted from them (not recorded which). These TCRs come from an adult woman who had mild COVID-19 (a few samples of this study predate the infection). Cell type and time point are not known. The CDR3 runs from the conserved cysteine through the conserved F or W. Fields, in order: D gene, CDR3 length, J gene, V gene, CDR3 protein. D genes are given only for firm matches.

>NA|13|TRBJ1-5|TRBV6-5
CASSQTDRLPQHF
>NA|12|TRBJ2-7|TRBV7-6
CASSAKGNEQYF
>NA|14|TRBJ2-3|TRBV6-4
CASSEASETDTQYF
>NA|15|TRBJ1-3|TRBV7-2
CASSSTSDPGNTIYF
>TRBD2|14|TRBJ2-1|TRBV7-3
CASSLAGGRNEQFF
>TRBD1|14|TRBJ1-6|TRBV19
CASSIDRGGSPLHF
>NA|12|TRBJ2-1|TRBV19
CASSAGNNEQFF
>TRBD2|15|TRBJ2-2|TRBV7-2
CASSPYTSGNGELFF
>NA|19|TRBJ2-4|TRBV7-8
CASSFSRLVAGPNKNIQYF
>TRBD1|17|TRBJ2-1|TRBV7-2
CASSLALIRGRFDEQFF
>NA|15|TRBJ2-3|TRBV7-9
CASSVEGGATDTQYF
>NA|16|TRBJ1-1|TRBV20-1
CSARDLDVGTGTEAFF
>NA|16|TRBJ2-3|TRBV9
CASSAIGLHSTDTQYF
>TRBD1|15|TRBJ2-1|TRBV7-9
CASGPGQGSYNEQFF
>TRBD1|13|TRBJ2-1|TRBV29-1
CSVKRTGSDEQFF